This T cell receptor beta chain was retrieved from a study of shared clonotypes between healthy human individuals (dated by TCRdb to 2020 to 2021). Context from the whole study: The cohort included three men and a couple of women between 18 and 49 years of age. For each donor, CD4 naive and CD4 memory were each given three plates, CD8 naive was given two plates, and CD8 memory was given one plate. Blood TCR repertoires of about 5 healthy adults were deeply sequenced to estimate repertoire size and the extent of clonotype sharing between individuals. To increase sequencing depth and limit assay-specific biases, different laboratories used diverse techniques to prepare libraries and sequence TCR repertoires. Between about 0.8 and 9 billion PBMCs per donor were obtained by leukapheresis. Paper-wide results and their limitations: Estimated clonotype richness was generally larger for naive than for memory subsets. Clonotypes shared by all four sorted-subset donors showed higher generation probabilities than non-shared clonotypes. Sampling was restricted to blood, and TCR repertoires in tissue are likely to differ from TCR repertoires in blood. Incomplete sequencing was indicated by rarefaction of sorted-subset datasets, despite the large sequencing depth. Because the study included a small number of donors, the genetic and exposure-history diversity represented was limited. Based on pairwise subsampling, the degree of clonotype sharing among donors was expected to be affected by sequencing depth. Sharing across a handful of donors was observed for about 5% of naive CD4, over 3% of naive CD8, roughly 2.4% of memory CD4, and roughly 0.43% of memory CD8 clonotypes.

Donors were healthy HIV-negative adults with no recently reported acute infections or vaccinations. Only Caucasian adults living in Nashville, Tennessee, USA were represented among the donors. Magnetic negative selection was used to enrich CD4+ T cells, after which naive cells were positively selected on CD45RA and the negative fraction became the memory subset. Blood was collected by leukapheresis, and PBMCs were isolated by Ficoll-Histopaque density gradient centrifugation and then cryopreserved in liquid nitrogen vapor phase. Analytical flow cytometry was used to check the purity and quantity of every magnetically sorted T cell population. Each sorted fraction had its genomic DNA isolated and then quantified by UV absorbance on a Nanodrop 2000c. Comment on this clone: This receptor's antigen is unknown. No quality values exist for individual bases; no much larger clone is one base distant.

For CDR1 and CDR2, the germline V gene (reference sequence) lists LNHDA and SQIVND. Trimming costs V 1 base and J 1 base, and their ends lie 10 bases apart. From the cysteine through the phenylalanine, the CDR3 covers 15 amino acids. CDR3 DNA is the only sequence kept; it has 45 bases, read in frame from the first base. Using the deep immunoSEQ assay, multiplex PCR amplified TCR CDR3 regions from genomic DNA. For each cell subset, the extracted genomic DNA was distributed evenly across all wells of several immunoSEQ 96-well plates, and each plate served as one replicate. For sorted subsets, each replicate PCR was loaded with 200 ng genomic DNA, equivalent to about 30,000 T cell genomes. Purified libraries were quantified with a Qubit 3.0 fluorometer, sized on a Bioanalyzer 2100, and re-quantified with the KAPA Library Quantification kit. Every immunoSEQ 96-well plate was sequenced on a separate single-read 150-cycle Illumina NextSeq 550 flow cell. The authors' pipeline ran thus. Because the immunoSEQ output held only junctional sequences and lacked quality scores, the filtering could not match the filtering applied to full-length reads. Sequences were annotated with PyIR, a Python wrapper for IgBLAST v1.9, and V/J genes and CDR3 were assigned using IMGT germline references. Reads with weak V/J assignments (E-value above 1e-6), missing CDR3, stop codons, out-of-frame junctions, or ambiguous translated residues were removed. V3J clonotypes were defined by identical inferred V gene, J gene, and CDR3 amino acid sequence. Percentage overlap between repertoires was computed as shared unique clonotypes divided by the size of the smaller repertoire. RTK rarefaction, the Chao1 estimator, and Recon v2.1 estimates of unobserved clonotypes were used to assess repertoire richness. Generation probabilities were computed with OLGA for all TCRbeta clonotypes obtained by the gDNA method from a few donors. TCRdb holds this immuneACCESS table with in-frame rearrangements only. Some clones are missing; in checked studies, unresolved V genes explain under half, and the rest has no known cause. For V, J and clone size, that table is used; D and trimming come from the DNA. This sample gives more than 2 million clones in total; around 95% of them show up just once. Clones ranked in the top ten supply about 0.13% of the sample.

Sequencing was done on a sample of naive CD4+ T cells sorted from blood. The sample's cell subset or site label, decoded: CD45RA+ positively selected. This sequence uses TRBV19 and TRBJ2-5, and the D gene may be TRBD2, 5 bases matching. The TCR was taken from a young man in good health. The DNA sequence is TGTGCCAGTAGTATAGCATCGAGCGGCCAAGAGACCCAGTACTTC. It codes for CASSIASSGQETQYF.